Sequencing of this TCR beta chain was carried out in a study of blood T cell repertoires in COVID-19. Original handling: Reference gene primer amplification yielded estimated nucleated cell counts. Sequenced by immunoSEQ multiplex PCR; TCRdb stores in-frame clones only, minus some. V and J calls and clone size follow that table, whereas D and trimming were derived from the DNA. The sample contains some 220,000 clones, 82% of which appear only once. This clone occurred a few times. The sample consisted of peripheral blood. This receptor was taken from a woman between 65 and 79 years old with COVID-19, enrolled during active disease.

CDR3: CASSTSPTGVAEAFF. The CDR3 DNA reads TGTGCCAGCTCAACTAGTCCGACAGGGGTGGCTGAAGCTTTCTTT. This rearrangement joins TRBV18 to TRBJ1-1; 8 nucleotides match TRBD1. CDR3 length: 15 residues. Germline loops: CDR1 KGHSH, CDR2 LQKENI. V dropped 5 bases and J dropped 6; count of bases not matched to a gene: 11.